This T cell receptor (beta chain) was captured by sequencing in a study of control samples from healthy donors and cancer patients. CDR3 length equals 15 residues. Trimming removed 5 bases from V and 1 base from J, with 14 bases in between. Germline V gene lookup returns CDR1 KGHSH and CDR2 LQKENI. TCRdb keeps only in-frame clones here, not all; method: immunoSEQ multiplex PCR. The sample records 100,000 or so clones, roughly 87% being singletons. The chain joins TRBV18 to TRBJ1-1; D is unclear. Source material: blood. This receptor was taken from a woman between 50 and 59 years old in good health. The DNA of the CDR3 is TGTGCCAGCTCAACTAGGATCGTTCAGAACACTGAAGCTTTCTTT. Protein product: CASSTRIVQNTEAFF. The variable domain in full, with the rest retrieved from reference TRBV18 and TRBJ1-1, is NAGVMQNPRHLVRRRGQEARLRCSPMKGHSHVYWYRQLPEEGLKFMVYLQKENIIDESGMPKERFSAEFPKEGPSILRIQQVVRGDSAAYFCASSTRIVQNTEAFFGQGTRLTVV.